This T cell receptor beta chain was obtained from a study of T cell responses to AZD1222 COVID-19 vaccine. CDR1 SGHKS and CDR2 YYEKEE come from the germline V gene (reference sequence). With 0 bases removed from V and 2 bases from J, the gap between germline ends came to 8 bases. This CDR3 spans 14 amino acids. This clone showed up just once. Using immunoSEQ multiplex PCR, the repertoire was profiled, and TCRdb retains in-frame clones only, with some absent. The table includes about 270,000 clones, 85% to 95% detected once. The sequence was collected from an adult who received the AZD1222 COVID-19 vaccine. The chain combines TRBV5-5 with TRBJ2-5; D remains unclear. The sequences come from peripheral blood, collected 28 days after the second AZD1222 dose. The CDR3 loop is CASSLGHAQETQYF. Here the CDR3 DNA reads TGTGCCAGCAGCTTGGGACACGCACAAGAGACCCAGTACTTC.